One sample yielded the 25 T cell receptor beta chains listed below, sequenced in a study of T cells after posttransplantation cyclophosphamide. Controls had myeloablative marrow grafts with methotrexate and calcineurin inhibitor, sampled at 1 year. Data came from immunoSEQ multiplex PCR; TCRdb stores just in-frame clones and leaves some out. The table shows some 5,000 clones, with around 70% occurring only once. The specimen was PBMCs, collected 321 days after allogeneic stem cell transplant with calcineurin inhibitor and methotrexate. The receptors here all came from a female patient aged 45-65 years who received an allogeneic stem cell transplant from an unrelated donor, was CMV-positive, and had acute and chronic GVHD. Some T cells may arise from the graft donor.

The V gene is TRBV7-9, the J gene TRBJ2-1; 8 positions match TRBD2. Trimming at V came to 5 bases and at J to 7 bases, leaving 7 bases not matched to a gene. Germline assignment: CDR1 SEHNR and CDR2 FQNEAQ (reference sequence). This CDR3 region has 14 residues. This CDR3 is CASSLGTRGNEQFF. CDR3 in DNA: TGTGCCAGCAGCCTCGGGACTAGGGGTAATGAGCAGTTCTTC. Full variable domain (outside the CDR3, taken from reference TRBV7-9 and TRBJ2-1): DTGVSQNPRHKITKRGQNVTFRCDPISEHNRLYWYRQTLGQGPEFLTYFQNEAQLEKSRLLSDRFSAERPKGSFSTLEIQRTEQGDSAMYLCASSLGTRGNEQFFGPGTRLTVL.

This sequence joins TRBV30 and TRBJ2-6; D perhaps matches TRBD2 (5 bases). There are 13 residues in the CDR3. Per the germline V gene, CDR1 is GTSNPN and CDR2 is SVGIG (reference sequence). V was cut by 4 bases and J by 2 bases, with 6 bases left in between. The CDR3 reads CAWTEAGANVLTF. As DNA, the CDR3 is TGTGCCTGGACGGAGGCTGGGGCCAACGTCCTGACTTTC.

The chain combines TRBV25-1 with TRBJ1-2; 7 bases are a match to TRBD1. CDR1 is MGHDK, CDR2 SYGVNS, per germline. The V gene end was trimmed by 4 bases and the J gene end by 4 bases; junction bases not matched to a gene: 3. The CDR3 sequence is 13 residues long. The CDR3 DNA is TGTGCCAGCAGTGGACAGGGCTCCTATGGCTACACCTTC. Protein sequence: CASSGQGSYGYTF.

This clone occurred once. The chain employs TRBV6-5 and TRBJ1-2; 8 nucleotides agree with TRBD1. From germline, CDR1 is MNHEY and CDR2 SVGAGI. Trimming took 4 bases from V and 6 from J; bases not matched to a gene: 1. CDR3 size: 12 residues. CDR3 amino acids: CASSSTGDGYTF. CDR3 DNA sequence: TGTGCCAGCAGTTCGACAGGGGATGGCTACACCTTC.

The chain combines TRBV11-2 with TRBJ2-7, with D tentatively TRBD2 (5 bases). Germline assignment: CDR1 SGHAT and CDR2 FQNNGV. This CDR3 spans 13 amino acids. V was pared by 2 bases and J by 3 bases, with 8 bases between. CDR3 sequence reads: CASSLTRVYEQYF. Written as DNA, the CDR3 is TGTGCCAGCAGCTTAACTAGGGTCTACGAGCAGTACTTC.

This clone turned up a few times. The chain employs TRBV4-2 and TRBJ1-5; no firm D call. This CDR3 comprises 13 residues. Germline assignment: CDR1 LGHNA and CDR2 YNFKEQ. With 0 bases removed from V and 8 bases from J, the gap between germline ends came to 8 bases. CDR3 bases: TGTGCCAGCAGCCAAGAAGGTACTAAGCCCCAGCATTTT. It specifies CASSQEGTKPQHF.

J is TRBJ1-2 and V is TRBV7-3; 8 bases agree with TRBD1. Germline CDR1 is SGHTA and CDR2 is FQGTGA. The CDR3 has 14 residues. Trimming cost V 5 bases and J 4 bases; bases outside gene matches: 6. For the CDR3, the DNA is TGTGCCAGCAGCGAGGGACAGGCCCCCTATGGCTACACCTTC. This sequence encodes CASSEGQAPYGYTF.

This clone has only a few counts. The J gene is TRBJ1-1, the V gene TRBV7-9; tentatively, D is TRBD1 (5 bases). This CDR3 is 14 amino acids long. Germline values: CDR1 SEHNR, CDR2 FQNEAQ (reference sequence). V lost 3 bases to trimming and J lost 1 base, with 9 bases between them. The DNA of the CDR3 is TGTGCCAGCAGCTTCGCAGGGCCGAACACTGAAGCTTTCTTT. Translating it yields CASSFAGPNTEAFF.

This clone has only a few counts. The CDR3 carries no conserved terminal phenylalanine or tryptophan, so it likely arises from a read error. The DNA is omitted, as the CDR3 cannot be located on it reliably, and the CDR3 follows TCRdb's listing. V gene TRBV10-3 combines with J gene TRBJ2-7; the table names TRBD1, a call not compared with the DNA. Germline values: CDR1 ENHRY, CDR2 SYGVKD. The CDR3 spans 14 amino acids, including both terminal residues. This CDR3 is CAISDDREITLPFY.

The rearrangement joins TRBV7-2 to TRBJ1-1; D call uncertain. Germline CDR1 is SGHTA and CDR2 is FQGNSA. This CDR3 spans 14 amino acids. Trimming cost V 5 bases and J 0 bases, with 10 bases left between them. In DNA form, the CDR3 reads TGTGCCAGCAGCCCCGGCGGTGTGAACACTGAAGCTTTCTTT. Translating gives CASSPGGVNTEAFF.

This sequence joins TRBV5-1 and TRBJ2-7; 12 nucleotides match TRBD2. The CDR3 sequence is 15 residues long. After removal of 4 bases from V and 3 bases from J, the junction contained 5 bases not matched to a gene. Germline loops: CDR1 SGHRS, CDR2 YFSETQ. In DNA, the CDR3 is TGCGCCAGCAGCCCGGGACTAGCGGGTATCTACGAGCAGTACTTC. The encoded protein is CASSPGLAGIYEQYF. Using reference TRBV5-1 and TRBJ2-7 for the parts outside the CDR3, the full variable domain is KAGVTQTPRYLIKTRGQQVTLSCSPISGHRSVSWYQQTPGQGLQFLFEYFSETQRNKGNFPGRFSGRQFSNSRSEMNVSTLELGDSALYLCASSPGLAGIYEQYFGPGTRLTVT.

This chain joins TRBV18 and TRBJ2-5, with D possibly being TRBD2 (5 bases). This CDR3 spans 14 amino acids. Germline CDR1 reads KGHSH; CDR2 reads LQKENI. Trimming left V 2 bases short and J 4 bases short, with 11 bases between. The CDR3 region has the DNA TGTGCCAGCTCACCAAGGACTCCCCTAGAGACCCAGTACTTC. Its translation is CASSPRTPLETQYF.

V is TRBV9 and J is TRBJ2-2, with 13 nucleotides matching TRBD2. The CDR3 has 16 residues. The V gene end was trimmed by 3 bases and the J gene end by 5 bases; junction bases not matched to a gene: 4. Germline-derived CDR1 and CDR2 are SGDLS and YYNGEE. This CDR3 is CASSGGLAGNTGELFF. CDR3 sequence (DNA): TGTGCCAGCAGCGGGGGACTAGCGGGGAATACCGGGGAGCTGTTTTTT.

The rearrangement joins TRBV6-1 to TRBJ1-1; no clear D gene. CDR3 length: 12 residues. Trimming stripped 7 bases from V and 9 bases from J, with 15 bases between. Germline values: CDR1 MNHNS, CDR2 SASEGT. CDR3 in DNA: TGTGCCAGCATATCGAGGCAGAGCAAAGCTTTCTTT. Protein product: CASISRQSKAFF.

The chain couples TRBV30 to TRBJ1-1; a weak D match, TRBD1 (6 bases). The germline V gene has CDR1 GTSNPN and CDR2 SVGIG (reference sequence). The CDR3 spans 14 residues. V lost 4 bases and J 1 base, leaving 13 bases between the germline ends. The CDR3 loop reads CAWKSSRGNTEAFF. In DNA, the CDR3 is TGTGCCTGGAAATCCTCCAGGGGGAACACTGAAGCTTTCTTT.

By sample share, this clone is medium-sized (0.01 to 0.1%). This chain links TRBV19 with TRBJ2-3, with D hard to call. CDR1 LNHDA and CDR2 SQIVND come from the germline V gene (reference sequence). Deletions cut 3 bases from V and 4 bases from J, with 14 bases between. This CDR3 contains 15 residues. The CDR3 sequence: CASSITRVSSDTQYF. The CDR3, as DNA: TGTGCCAGTAGTATTACTCGGGTGTCCTCAGATACGCAGTATTTT.

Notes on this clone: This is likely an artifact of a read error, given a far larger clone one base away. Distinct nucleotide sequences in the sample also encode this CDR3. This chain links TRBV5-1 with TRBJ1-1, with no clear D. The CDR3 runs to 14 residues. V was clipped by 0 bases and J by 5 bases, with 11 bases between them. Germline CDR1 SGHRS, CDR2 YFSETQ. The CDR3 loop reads CASSLADTWTEAFF. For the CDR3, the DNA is TGCGCCAGCAGCTTGGCCGACACGTGGACTGAAGCTTTCTTT.

CDR3 bases: TGCGCCAGCATCCGGCGGACAGATGAAAAACTGTTTTTT. The encoded protein is CASIRRTDEKLFF. The chain recombines TRBV23-1 with TRBJ1-4; D may be TRBD1 (6 bases). TRBV23-1 is filed as an ORF, its function uncertain. The CDR3 runs to 13 residues. Between the trimmed V and J ends, which lost 7 bases and 6 bases, there was a span of 12 bases.

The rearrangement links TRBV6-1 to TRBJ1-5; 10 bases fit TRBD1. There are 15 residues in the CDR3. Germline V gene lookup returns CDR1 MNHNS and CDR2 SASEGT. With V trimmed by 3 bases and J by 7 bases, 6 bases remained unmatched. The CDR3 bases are TGTGCCAGCAGTGAGGGTTCGGACAGGGGGCAGCCCCAGCATTTT. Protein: CASSEGSDRGQPQHF.

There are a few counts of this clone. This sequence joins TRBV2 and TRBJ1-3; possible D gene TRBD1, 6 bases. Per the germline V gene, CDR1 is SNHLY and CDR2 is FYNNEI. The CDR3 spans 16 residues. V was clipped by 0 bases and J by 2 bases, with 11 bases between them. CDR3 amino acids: CASSEAGQFTGNTIYF. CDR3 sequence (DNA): TGTGCCAGCAGTGAAGCAGGACAGTTTACTGGAAACACCATATATTTT.

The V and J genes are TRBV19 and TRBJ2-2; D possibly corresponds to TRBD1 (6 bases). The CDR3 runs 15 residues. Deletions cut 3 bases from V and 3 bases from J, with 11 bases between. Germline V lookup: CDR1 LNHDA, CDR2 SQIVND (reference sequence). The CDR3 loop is CASSIGTRDTGELFF. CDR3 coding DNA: TGTGCCAGTAGTATTGGGACACGGGACACCGGGGAGCTGTTTTTT. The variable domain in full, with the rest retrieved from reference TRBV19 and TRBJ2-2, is DGGITQSPKYLFRKEGQNVTLSCEQNLNHDAMYWYRQDPGQGLRLIYYSQIVNDFQKGDIAEGYSVSREKKESFPLTVTSAQKNPTAFYLCASSIGTRDTGELFFGEGSRLTVL.

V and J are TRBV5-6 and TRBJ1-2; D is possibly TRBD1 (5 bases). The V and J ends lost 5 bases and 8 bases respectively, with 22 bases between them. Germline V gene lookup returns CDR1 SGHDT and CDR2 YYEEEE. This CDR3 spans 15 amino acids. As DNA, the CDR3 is TGTGCCAGCAGTTCGGGGGTTATGGCCCTTCGAGGCTACACCTTC. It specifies CASSSGVMALRGYTF.

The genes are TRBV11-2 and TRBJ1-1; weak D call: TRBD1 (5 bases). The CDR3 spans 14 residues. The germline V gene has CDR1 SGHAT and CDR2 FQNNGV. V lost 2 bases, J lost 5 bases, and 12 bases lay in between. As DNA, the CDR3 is TGTGCCAGCAGCTTAAGGGTGGGGGGAACTGAAGCTTTCTTT. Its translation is CASSLRVGGTEAFF.

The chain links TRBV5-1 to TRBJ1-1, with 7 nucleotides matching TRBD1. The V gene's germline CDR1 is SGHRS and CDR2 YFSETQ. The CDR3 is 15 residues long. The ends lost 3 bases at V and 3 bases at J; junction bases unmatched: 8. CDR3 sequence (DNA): TGCGCCAGCAGCTCCGGACAGGAATCTGACACTGAAGCTTTCTTT. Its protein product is CASSSGQESDTEAFF.

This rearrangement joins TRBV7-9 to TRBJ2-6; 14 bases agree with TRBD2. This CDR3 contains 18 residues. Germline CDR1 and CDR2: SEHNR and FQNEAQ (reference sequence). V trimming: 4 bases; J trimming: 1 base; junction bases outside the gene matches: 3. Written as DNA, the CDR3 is TGTGCCAGCAGCTCCGGACTAGCGGGAGGATCTGGGGCCAACGTCCTGACTTTC. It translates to CASSSGLAGGSGANVLTF.